Here is one T cell receptor beta chain with its context. This entry comes from a study of blood T cell repertoires in COVID-19. Per the authors' pipeline: Cell counts per sample came from amplifying reference gene primers. Profiled with immunoSEQ multiplex PCR; TCRdb holds only in-frame clones, not every one. That table gives V, J and clone size, and the DNA gave D and trimming. The sample records more than 300,000 clones, approximately 90% being singletons. The CDR3 contains 12 residues. V trimming: 5 bases; J trimming: 8 bases; junction bases outside the gene matches: 7. Per the germline V gene, CDR1 is GTSNPN and CDR2 is SVGIG (reference sequence).

This clonotype originated in a man between 25 and 39 years old who had recovered from COVID-19. Source material: PBMCs or T cells enriched from blood (not recorded which). V usage is TRBV30 and J usage is TRBJ1-2; 8 nucleotides line up with TRBD1. Here the CDR3 reads CAWDDRGLGYTF. CDR3 nucleotides: TGTGCCTGGGACGACAGGGGTCTGGGCTACACCTTC.